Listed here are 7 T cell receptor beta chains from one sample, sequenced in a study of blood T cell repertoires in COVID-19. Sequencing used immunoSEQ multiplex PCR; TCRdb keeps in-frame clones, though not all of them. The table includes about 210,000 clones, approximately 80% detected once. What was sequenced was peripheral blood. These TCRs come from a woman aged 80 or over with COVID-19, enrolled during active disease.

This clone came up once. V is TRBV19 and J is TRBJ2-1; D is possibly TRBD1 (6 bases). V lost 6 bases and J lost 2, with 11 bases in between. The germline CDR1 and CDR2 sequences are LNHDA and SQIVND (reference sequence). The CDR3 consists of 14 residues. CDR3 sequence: CASRIRGTYNEQFF. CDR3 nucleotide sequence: TGTGCCAGTAGGATCAGGGGTACCTACAATGAGCAGTTCTTC.

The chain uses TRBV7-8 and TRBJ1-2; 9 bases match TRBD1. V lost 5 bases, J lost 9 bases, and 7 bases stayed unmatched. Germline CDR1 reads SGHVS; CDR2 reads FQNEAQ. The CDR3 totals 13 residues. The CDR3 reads CASSRDRVASYTF. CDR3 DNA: TGTGCCAGCAGCCGGGACAGGGTGGCTAGCTACACCTTC.

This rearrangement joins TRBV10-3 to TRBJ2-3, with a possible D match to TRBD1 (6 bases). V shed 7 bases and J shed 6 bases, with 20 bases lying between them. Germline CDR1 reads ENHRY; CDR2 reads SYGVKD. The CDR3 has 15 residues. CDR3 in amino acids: CAINRGSGAHDTQYF. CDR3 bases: TGTGCCATCAATAGGGGGTCCGGGGCGCACGATACGCAGTATTTT.

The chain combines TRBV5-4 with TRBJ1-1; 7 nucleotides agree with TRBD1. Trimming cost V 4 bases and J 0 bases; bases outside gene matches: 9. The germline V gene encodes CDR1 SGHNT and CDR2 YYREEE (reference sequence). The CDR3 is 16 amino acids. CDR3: CASSPHPGQMNTEAFF. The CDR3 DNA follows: TGTGCCAGCAGCCCCCACCCGGGACAGATGAACACTGAAGCTTTCTTT.

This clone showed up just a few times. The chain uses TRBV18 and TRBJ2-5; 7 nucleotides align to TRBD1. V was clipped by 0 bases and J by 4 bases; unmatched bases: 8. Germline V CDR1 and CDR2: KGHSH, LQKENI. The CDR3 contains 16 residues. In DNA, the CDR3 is TGTGCCAGCTCACCACCAGCACAGGGGATAGGAGAGACCCAGTACTTC. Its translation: CASSPPAQGIGETQYF.

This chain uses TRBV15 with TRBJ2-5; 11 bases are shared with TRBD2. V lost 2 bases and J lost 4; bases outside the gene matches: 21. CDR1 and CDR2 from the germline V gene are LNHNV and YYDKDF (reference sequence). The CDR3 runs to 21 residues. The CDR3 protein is CATSRLSIGTSGGASGETQYF. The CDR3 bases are TGTGCCACCAGCAGACTCTCCATCGGAACTAGCGGGGGTGCCTCAGGAGAGACCCAGTACTTC.

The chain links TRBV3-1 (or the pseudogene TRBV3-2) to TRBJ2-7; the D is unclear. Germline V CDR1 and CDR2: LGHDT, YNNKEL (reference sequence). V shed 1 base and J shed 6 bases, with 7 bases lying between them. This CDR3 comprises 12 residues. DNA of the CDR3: TGTGCCAGCAGCCAAGCGGGTGGCGAGCAGTACTTC. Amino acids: CASSQAGGEQYF.